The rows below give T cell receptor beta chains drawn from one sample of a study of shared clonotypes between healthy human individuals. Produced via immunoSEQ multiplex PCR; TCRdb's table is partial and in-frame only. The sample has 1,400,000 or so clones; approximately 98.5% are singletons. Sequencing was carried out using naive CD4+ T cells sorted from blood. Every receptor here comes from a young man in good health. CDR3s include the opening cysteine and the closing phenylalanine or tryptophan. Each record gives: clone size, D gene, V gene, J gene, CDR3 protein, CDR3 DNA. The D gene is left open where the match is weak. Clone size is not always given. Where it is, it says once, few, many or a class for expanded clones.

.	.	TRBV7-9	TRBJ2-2	CASSVRVTGELFF	TGTGCCAGCAGCGTCCGCGTAACCGGGGAGCTGTTTTTT
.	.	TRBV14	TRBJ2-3	CASSHSGGTQYF	TGTGCCAGCAGCCATAGTGGGGGTACGCAGTATTTT
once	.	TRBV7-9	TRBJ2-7	CASSLDSAYEQYF	TGTGCCAGCAGCTTAGATTCCGCCTACGAGCAGTACTTC
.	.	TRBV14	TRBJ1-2	CASSQAGSQNYGYTF	TGTGCCAGCAGCCAAGCGGGCAGTCAGAACTATGGCTACACCTTC
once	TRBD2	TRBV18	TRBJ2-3	CASSTQLAGVGADTQYF	TGTGCCAGCTCAACTCAATTAGCGGGAGTTGGGGCAGATACGCAGTATTTT
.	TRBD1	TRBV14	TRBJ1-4	CASSRTGGIASEKLFF	TGTGCCAGCAGCCGGACAGGGGGGATTGCCAGCGAAAAACTGTTTTTT
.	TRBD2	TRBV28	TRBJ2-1	CASSSPLTSGLSSYNEQFF	TGTGCCAGCAGTTCCCCCTTGACTAGCGGACTGAGCTCCTACAATGAGCAGTTCTTC
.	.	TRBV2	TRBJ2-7	CASSQGPYEQYF	TGTGCCAGCAGCCAAGGTCCCTACGAGCAGTACTTC
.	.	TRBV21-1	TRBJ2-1	CASRIQGLSFRYNEQFF	TGTGCCAGCAGAATACAGGGTTTAAGTTTCCGCTACAATGAGCAGTTCTTC
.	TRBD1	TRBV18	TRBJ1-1	CASSPSSGGETEAFF	TGTGCCAGCTCACCCAGTTCAGGGGGGGAAACTGAAGCTTTCTTT
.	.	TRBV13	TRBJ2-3	CASSLGARGRAWDTQYF	TGTGCCAGCAGCTTAGGCGCCAGAGGTCGAGCATGGGATACGCAGTATTTT
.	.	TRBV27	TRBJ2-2	CASSFKGLTGRRNTGELFF	TGTGCCAGCAGTTTTAAGGGCCTCACGGGGAGGAGAAACACCGGGGAGCTGTTTTTT
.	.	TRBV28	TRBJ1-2	CASSLFAGSYYGYTF	TGTGCCAGCAGTTTATTTGCAGGGTCTTACTATGGCTACACCTTC
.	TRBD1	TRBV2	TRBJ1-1	CASRSRQGANTEAFF	TGTGCCAGCAGAAGCAGACAGGGCGCGAACACTGAAGCTTTCTTT
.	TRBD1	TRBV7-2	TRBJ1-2	CASSRQGAPNYGYTF	TGTGCCAGCAGCCGGCAGGGGGCGCCTAACTATGGCTACACCTTC
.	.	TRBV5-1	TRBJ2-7	CASSYPGQGEQYF	TGCGCCAGCAGCTATCCGGGACAAGGTGAGCAGTACTTC
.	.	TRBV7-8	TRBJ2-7	CASSLKSLAETISYEQYF	TGTGCCAGCAGCTTAAAATCTTTGGCGGAGACTATCTCCTACGAGCAGTACTTC
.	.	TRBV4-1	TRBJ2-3	CASSLRAGGIDTQYF	TGCGCCAGCAGCCTTCGTGCTGGGGGTATAGATACGCAGTATTTT
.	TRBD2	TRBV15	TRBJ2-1	CATSRDPQRSGSSYNEQFF	TGTGCCACCAGCAGAGACCCCCAAAGAAGCGGGAGCTCCTACAATGAGCAGTTCTTC
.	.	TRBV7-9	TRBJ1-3	CASSLNGNTIYF	TGTGCCAGCAGCTTAAATGGAAACACCATATATTTT
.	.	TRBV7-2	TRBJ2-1	CASSSNPRAKEWENEQFF	TGTGCCAGCAGCTCTAACCCTCGGGCCAAAGAATGGGAGAATGAGCAGTTCTTC
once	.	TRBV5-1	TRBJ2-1	CASSVVLNPEQFF	TGCGCCAGCAGCGTGGTCCTGAACCCTGAACAGTTCTTC
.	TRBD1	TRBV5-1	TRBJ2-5	CASSPGQGYETQYF	TGCGCCAGCAGCCCAGGACAGGGATACGAGACCCAGTACTTC
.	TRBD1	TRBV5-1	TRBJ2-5	CASSLHPGGQQETQYF	TGCGCCAGCAGCTTGCATCCTGGGGGACAGCAAGAGACCCAGTACTTC
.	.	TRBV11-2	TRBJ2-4	CASSERTIAKNIQYF	TGTGCCAGCAGCGAAAGAACAATAGCCAAAAACATTCAGTACTTC
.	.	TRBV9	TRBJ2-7	CASSVEAGLTYEQYF	TGTGCCAGCAGCGTAGAGGCAGGGCTCACCTACGAGCAGTACTTC
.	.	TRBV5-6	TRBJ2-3	CASSWSRSTDTQYF	TGTGCCAGCAGCTGGAGTAGATCGACAGATACGCAGTATTTT
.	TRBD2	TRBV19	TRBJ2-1	CASSTSFTSGGSYNEQFF	TGTGCCAGTAGTACCTCGTTTACTAGCGGGGGTTCCTACAATGAGCAGTTCTTC
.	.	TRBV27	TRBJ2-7	CASGSGRPYEQYF	TGTGCCAGCGGTTCAGGGAGGCCCTACGAGCAGTACTTC
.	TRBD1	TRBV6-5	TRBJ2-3	CASRPTGESDTQYF	TGTGCCAGCAGACCGACAGGGGAGTCAGATACGCAGTATTTT
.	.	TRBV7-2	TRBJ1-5	CASSLEGWNQPQHF	TGTGCCAGCAGCTTAGAAGGTTGGAATCAGCCCCAGCATTTT
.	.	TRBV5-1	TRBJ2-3	CASSGYAGTGIDTQYF	TGCGCCAGCAGCGGATACGCAGGGACGGGAATAGATACGCAGTATTTT
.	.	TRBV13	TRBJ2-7	CASSFGIARTYEQYF	TGTGCCAGCAGCTTTGGAATAGCCCGTACCTACGAGCAGTACTTC
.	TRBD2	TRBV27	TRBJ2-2	CASSLVGLAPGELFF	TGTGCCAGCAGTTTGGTGGGACTAGCGCCCGGGGAGCTGTTTTTT
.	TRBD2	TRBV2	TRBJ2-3	CASSGPGLAGGPTDTQYF	TGTGCCAGCAGTGGGCCGGGACTAGCGGGAGGGCCAACAGATACGCAGTATTTT
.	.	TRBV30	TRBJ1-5	CAWSVSENQPQHF	TGTGCCTGGAGTGTATCAGAGAATCAGCCCCAGCATTTT
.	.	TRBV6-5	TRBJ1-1	CASSPTLGTEAFF	TGTGCCAGCAGTCCAACGTTGGGGACTGAAGCTTTCTTT
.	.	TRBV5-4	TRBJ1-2	CASSRIGVLGYTF	TGTGCCAGCAGCCGCATAGGGGTTTTGGGCTACACCTTC
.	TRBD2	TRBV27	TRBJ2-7	CASSWKWHMREFYEQYF	TGTGCCAGCAGTTGGAAATGGCACATGCGGGAGTTCTACGAGCAGTACTTC
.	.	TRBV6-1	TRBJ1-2	CASSEHGGFYGYTF	TGTGCCAGCAGTGAACATGGCGGATTCTATGGCTACACCTTC
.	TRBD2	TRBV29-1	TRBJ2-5	CTAIAGGETQYF	TGCACTGCAATAGCGGGAGGGGAGACCCAGTACTTC
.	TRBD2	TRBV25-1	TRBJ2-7	CASSDPAGASYEQYF	TGTGCCAGCAGTGACCCCGCGGGAGCTTCCTACGAGCAGTACTTC
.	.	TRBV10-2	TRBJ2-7	CASREQGYEQYF	TGCGCCAGCAGGGAACAGGGCTACGAGCAGTACTTC
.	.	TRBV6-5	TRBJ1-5	CASSYIGDNQPQHF	TGTGCCAGCAGTTATATAGGGGACAATCAGCCCCAGCATTTT
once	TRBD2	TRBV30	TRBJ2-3	CAWSPSPSGSTDTQYF	TGTGCCTGGAGTCCGAGTCCTAGCGGGAGCACAGATACGCAGTATTTT
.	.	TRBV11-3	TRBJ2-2	CASSLGGNGGELFF	TGTGCCAGCAGCTTAGGGGGGAATGGCGGGGAGCTGTTTTTT
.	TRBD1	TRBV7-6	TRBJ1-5	CASSLGDRVEQPQHF	TGTGCCAGCAGCTTAGGGGACAGGGTAGAGCAGCCCCAGCATTTT
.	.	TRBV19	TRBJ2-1	CASSSRVGHLYNEQFF	TGTGCCAGTAGTTCTCGTGTCGGGCACCTCTACAATGAGCAGTTCTTC
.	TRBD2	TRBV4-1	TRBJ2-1	CASSHRTRDNEQFF	TGCGCCAGCAGCCACCGGACTAGGGACAATGAGCAGTTCTTC
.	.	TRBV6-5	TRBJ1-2	CASSFLLQGRGGGYTF	TGTGCCAGCAGTTTCCTCCTACAGGGTCGGGGGGGCGGCTACACCTTC
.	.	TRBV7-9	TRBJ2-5	CASSWGQETQYF	TGTGCCAGCAGTTGGGGGCAAGAGACCCAGTACTTC
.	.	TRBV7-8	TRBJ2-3	CASSLVRVTDTQYF	TGTGCCAGCAGCTTAGTTAGGGTTACAGATACGCAGTATTTT
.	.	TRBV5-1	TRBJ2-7	CASSLDYPTYEQYF	TGCGCCAGCAGCTTGGACTACCCAACCTACGAGCAGTACTTC
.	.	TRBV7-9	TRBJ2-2	CASINGGDGELFF	TGTGCCAGCATCAACGGTGGGGACGGGGAGCTGTTTTTT
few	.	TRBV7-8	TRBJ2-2	CASSSINTGELFF	TGTGCCAGCAGCTCCATAAACACCGGGGAGCTGTTTTTT
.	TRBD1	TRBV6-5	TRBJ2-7	CASSYGEQGAYYEQYF	TGTGCCAGCAGTTACGGCGAACAGGGGGCCTATTACGAGCAGTACTTC
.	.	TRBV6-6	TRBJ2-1	CASRRNLLGDNEQFF	TGTGCCAGCAGGCGCAACCTCCTGGGGGACAATGAGCAGTTCTTC
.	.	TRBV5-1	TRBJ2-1	CASSFLMSGLDNEQFF	TGCGCCAGCAGCTTTTTAATGTCAGGACTTGACAATGAGCAGTTCTTC
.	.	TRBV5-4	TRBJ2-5	CASSPRDQETQYF	TGTGCCAGCAGCCCGAGGGACCAAGAGACCCAGTACTTC